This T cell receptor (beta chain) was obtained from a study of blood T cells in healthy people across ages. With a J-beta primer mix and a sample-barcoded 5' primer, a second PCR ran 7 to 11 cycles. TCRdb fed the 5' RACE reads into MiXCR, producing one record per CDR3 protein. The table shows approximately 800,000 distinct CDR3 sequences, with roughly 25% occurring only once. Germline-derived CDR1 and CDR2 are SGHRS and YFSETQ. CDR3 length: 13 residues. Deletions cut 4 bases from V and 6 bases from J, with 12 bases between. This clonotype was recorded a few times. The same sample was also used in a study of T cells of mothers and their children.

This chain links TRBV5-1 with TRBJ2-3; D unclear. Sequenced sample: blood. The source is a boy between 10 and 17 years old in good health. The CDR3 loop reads CASSPATEDTQYF. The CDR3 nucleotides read TGCGCCAGCAGCCCGGCGACTGAGGATACGCAGTATTTT.